This T cell receptor beta chain was profiled in a study of T cell responses to AZD1222 COVID-19 vaccine. V gave up 6 bases and J gave up 2 bases, with 15 bases separating them. Germline loops: CDR1 KGHSH, CDR2 LQKENI. The CDR3 has 15 amino acids. Method: immunoSEQ multiplex PCR; TCRdb's copy keeps in-frame clones and lacks some. Of around 79,000 clones listed, 70% to 90% are singletons. This clone was seen a single time. V usage is TRBV18 and J usage is TRBJ2-3, with a weak D call TRBD2 (6 bases). The receptor was isolated from an adult in good health. Source: peripheral blood, taken on day 0 of AZD1222 vaccination. The CDR3 sequence is CASSSSGGDTDTQYF. The CDR3 DNA reads as TGTGCCAGCTCCTCTTCGGGCGGGGACACAGATACGCAGTATTTT. Combining the CDR3 with reference TRBV18 and TRBJ2-3 gives the whole variable domain NAGVMQNPRHLVRRRGQEARLRCSPMKGHSHVYWYRQLPEEGLKFMVYLQKENIIDESGMPKERFSAEFPKEGPSILRIQQVVRGDSAAYFCASSSSGGDTDTQYFGPGTRLTVL.